The clone carrying this T cell receptor beta chain was seen once. The data originate from a study of CD8 T cells in Susac syndrome. Germline values: CDR1 PRHDT, CDR2 FYEKMQ (reference sequence). V was shortened by 4 bases and J by 5 bases, with 4 bases between the two germline ends. The CDR3 sequence is 11 residues long. With random hexamers, reverse transcription was performed on roughly 0.5 to 1 ug of RNA. In TCRdb, the immunoSEQ multiplex PCR reads were re-called with MiXCR into one record per CDR3 protein. Of 100,000 to 150,000 distinct CDR3 sequences listed, 90% to 95% are singletons. This TCR came from a human donor in good health. The J gene is TRBJ2-3, the V gene TRBV13, with no clear D. Material: CD4+ T cells from PBMCs. The CDR3 nucleotides read TGTGCCAGCAGCTCCCGAGATACGCAGTATTTT. Protein: CASSSRDTQYF. Looking up the rest from reference TRBV13 and TRBJ2-3 gives the full variable domain: AAGVIQSPRHLIKEKRETATLKCYPIPRHDTVYWYQQGPGQDPQFLISFYEKMQSDKGSIPDRFSAQQFSDYHSELNMSSLELGDSALYFCASSSRDTQYFGPGTRLTVL.